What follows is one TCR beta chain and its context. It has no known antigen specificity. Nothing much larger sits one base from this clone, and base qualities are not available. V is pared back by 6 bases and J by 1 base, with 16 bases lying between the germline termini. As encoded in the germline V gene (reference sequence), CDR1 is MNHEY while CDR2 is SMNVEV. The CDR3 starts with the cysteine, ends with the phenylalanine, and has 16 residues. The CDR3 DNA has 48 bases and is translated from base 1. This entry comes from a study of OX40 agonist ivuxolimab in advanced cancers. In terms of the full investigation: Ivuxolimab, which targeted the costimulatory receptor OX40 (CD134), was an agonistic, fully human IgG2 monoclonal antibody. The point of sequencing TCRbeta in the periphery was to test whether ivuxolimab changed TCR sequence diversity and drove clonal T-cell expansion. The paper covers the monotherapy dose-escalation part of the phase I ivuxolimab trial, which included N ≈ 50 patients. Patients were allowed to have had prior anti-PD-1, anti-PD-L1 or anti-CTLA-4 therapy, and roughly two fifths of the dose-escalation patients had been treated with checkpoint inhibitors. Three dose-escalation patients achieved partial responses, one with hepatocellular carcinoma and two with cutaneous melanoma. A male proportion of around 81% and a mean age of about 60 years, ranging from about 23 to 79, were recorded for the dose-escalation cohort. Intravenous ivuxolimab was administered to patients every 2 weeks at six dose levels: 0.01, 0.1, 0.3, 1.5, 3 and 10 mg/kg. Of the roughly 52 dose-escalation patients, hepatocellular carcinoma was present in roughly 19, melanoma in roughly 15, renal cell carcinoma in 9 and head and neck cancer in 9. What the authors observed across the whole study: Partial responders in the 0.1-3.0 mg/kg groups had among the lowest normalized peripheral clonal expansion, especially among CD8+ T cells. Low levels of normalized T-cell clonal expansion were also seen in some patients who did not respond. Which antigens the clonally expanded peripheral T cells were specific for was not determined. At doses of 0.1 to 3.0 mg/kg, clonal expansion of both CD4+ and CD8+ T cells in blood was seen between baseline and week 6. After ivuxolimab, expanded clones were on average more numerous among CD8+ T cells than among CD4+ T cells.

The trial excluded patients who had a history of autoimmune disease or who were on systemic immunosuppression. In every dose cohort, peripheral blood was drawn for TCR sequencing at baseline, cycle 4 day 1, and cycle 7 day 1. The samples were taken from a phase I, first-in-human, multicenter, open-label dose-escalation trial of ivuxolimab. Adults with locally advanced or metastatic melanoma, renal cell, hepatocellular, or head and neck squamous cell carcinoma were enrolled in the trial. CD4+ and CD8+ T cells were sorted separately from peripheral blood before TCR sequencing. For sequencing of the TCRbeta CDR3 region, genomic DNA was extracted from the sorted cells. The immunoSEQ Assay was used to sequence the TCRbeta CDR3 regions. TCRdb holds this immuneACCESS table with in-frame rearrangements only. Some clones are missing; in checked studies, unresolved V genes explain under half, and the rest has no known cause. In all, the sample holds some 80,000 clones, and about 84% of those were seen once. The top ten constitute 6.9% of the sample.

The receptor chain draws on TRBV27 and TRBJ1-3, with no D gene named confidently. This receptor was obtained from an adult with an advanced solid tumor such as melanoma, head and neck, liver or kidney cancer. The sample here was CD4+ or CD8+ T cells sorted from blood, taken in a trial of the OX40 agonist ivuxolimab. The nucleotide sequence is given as TGTGCCAGCAGCCCGAGGCAGTTTCTTTCTGGAAACACCATATATTTT. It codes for CASSPRQFLSGNTIYF.